The present T cell receptor (beta chain) was sequenced within a study of blood T cell repertoires in COVID-19. On the study more broadly: Both acute and convalescent COVID-19 samples were obtained from the United States, Italy and Spain. T cells, B-cell-depleted T cells, or PBMCs provided the cDNA or gDNA that served as material.

The V segment lost 9 bases and the J segment 3 bases; nucleotides outside the gene matches: 12. This CDR3 is built from 15 residues. Germline lookup yields CDR1 SGHTA and CDR2 FQGTGA. In the original analysis: Counts of nucleated cells, estimated from reference gene primer amplification, were obtained. Sequencing was performed with immunoSEQ multiplex PCR; in TCRdb, only in-frame clones are kept and a portion is missing. V, J and clone size are those of that table, while D and trimming were read from the DNA. Of over 150,000 clones listed, around 85% are singletons. While infection was still active, Seattle patients were enrolled and then followed longitudinally.

Sequenced: peripheral blood. This clonotype was obtained from a man between 60 and 75 years old with COVID-19, enrolled during active disease. The chain employs TRBV7-3 and TRBJ2-7; TRBD2 agrees at 9 bases. CDR3 sequence reads: CASPRGLAGLYEQYF. The CDR3 DNA follows: TGTGCCAGTCCCCGAGGGCTAGCGGGGCTCTACGAGCAGTACTTC.